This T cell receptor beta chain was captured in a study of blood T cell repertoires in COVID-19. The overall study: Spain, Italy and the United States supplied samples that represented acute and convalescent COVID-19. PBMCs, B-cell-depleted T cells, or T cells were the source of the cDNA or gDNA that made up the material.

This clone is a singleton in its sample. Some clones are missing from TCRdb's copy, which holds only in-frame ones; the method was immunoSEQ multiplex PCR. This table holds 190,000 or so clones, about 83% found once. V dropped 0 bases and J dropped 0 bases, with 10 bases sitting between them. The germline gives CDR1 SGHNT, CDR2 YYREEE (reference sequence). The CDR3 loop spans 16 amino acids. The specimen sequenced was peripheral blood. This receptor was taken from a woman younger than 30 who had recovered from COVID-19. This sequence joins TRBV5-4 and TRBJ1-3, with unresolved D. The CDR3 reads CASSLDYPGSGNTIYF. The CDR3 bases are TGTGCCAGCAGCTTGGATTACCCCGGCTCTGGAAACACCATATATTTT.